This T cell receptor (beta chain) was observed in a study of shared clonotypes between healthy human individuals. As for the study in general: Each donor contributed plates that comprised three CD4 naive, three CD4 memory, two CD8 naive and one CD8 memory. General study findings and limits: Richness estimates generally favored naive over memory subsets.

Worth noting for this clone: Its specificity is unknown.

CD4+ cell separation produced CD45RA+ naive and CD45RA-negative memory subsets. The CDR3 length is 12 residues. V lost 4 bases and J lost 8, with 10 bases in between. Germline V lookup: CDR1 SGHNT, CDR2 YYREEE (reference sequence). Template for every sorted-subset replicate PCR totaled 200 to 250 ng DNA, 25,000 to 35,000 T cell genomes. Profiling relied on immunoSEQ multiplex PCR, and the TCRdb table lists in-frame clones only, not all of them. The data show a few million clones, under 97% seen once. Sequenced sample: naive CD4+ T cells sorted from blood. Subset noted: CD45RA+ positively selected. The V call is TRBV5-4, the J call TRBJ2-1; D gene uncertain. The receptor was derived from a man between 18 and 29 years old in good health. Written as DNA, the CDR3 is TGTGCCAGCAGCCCAGTAGGCTATGAGCAGTTCTTC. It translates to CASSPVGYEQFF.